The clone carrying this T cell receptor (beta chain) appeared a single time. Its antigen remains unidentified. This specimen comes from a study of cytomegalovirus exposure and HLA in healthy donors. The overall study: Earlier sequencing of some 170 million T cells yielded roughly 120 million unique TCR beta sequences.

PCR used 60 Vbeta primers and 13 Jbeta primers. Assay used: immunoSEQ multiplex PCR; TCRdb lists only in-frame clones, some missing. The table shows 150,000 to 200,000 clones, with 73% occurring only once. Study results and caveats: A later analysis appeared to link common viral pathogens to several of the most significant clusters. In a later analysis, compared with equally common non-associated chains, HLA-associated beta chains were more expanded.

Per the germline V gene, CDR1 is LNHDA and CDR2 is SQIVND (reference sequence). The CDR3 spans 13 residues. The J segment lost 5 bases and the V segment lost 6 bases, leaving 5 bases of the junction unmatched. The receptor was derived from a woman in her twenties or thirties in good health and CMV-seronegative. The chain joins TRBV19 to TRBJ1-1; the match to TRBD1 covers 8 bases. Sequencing input: PBMCs. CDR3 sequence (DNA): TGTGCCAGTAGGCCCAGGGGGCGTACTGAAGCTTTCTTT. As protein: CASRPRGRTEAFF.